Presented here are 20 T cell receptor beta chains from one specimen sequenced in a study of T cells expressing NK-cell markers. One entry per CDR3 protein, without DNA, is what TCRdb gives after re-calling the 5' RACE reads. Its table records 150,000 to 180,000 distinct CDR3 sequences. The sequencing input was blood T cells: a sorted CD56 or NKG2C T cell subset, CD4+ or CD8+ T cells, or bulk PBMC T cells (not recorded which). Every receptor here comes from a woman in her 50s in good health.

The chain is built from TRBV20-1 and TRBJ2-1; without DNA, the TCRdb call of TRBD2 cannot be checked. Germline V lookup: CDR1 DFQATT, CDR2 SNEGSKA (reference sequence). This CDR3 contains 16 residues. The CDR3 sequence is CSANRHPSGLLDEQFF.

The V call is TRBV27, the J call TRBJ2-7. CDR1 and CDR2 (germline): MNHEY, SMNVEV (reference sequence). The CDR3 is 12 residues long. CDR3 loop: CASTDGAYEQYF.

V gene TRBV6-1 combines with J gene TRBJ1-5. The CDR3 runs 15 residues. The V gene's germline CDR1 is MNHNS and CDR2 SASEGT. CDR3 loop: CASSERAVGNQPQHF.

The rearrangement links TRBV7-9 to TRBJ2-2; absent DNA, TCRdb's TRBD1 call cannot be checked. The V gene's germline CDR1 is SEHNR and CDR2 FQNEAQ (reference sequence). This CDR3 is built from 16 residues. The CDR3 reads CASSISGTGVTGELFF.

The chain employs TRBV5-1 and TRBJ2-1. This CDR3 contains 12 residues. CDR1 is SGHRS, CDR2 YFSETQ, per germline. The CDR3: CASSLYYNEQFF. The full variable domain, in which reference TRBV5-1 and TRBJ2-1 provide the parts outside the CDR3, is KAGVTQTPRYLIKTRGQQVTLSCSPISGHRSVSWYQQTPGQGLQFLFEYFSETQRNKGNFPGRFSGRQFSNSRSEMNVSTLELGDSALYLCASSLYYNEQFFGPGTRLTVL.

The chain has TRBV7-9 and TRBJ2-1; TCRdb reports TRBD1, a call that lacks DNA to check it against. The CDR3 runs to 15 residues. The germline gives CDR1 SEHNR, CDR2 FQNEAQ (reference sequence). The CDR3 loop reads CASSFPHNEYNEQFF.

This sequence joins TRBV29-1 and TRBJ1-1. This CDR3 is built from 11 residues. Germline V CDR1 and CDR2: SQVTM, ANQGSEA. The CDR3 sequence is CSVEGTLEAFF.

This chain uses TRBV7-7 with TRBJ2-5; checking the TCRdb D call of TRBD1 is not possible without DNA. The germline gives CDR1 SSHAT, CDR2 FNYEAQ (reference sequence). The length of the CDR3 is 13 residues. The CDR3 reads CASKQGYGETQYF.

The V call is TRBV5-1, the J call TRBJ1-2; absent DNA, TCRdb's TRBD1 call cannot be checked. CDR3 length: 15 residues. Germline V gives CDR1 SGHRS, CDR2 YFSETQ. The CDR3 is CASSLGYDRVYGYTF.

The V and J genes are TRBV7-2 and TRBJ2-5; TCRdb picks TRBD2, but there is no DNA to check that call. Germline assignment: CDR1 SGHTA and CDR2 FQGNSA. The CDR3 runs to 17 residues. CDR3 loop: CASSLSLAGRVGETQYF.

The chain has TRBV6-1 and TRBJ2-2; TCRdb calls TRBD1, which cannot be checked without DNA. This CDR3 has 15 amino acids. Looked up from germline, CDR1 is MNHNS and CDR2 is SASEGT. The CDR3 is CASSEAGTGAGELFF.

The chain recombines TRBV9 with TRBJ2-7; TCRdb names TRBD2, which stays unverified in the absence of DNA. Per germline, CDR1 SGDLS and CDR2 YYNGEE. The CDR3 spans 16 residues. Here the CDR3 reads CASSVDNQRDPYEQYF.

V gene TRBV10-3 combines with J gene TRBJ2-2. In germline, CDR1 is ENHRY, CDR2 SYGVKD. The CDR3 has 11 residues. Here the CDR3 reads CAMPSTGELFF.

CDR3: CSAQGGGDYTEAFF. The V and J genes are TRBV20-1 and TRBJ1-1; TCRdb's assignment of TRBD1 cannot be checked, as there is no DNA. Looked up from germline, CDR1 is DFQATT and CDR2 is SNEGSKA (reference sequence). The CDR3 covers 14 residues.

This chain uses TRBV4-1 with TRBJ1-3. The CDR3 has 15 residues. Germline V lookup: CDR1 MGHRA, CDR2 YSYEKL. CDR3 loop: CASSRHGGDGNTIYF.

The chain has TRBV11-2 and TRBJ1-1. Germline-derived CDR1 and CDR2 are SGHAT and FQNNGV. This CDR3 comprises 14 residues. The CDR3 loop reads CASSTLGTPTEAFF.

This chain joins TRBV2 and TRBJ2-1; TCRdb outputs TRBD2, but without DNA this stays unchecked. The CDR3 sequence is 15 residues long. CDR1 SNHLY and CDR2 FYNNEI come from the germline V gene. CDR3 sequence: CASSPRLAGVNEQFF.

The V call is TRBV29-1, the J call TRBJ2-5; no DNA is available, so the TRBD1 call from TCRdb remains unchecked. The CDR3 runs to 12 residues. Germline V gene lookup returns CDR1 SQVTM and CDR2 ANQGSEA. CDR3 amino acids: CSATQPVGTQYF.

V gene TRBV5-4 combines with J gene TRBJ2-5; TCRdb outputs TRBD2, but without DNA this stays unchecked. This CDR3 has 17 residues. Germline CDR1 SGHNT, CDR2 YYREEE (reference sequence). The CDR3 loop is CASSLIAGALGEETQYF.

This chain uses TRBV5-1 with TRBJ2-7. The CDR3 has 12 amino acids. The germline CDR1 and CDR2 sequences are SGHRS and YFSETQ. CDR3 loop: CASSYDTYEQYF.